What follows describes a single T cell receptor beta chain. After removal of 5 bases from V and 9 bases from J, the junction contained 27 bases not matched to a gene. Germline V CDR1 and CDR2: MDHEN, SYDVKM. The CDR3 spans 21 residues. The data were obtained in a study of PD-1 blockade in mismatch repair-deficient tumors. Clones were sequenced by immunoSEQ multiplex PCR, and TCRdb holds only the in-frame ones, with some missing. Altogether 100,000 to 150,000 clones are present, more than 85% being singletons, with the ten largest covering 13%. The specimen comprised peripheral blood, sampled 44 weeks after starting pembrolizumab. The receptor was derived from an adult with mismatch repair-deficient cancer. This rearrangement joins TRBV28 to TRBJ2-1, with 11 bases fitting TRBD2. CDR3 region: CASSPSRPGLAGGFERFEQFF. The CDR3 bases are TGTGCCAGCAGTCCCTCTCGCCCGGGCCTAGCGGGAGGTTTTGAGAGGTTTGAGCAGTTCTTC.